This TCR beta chain derives from a study of blood T cell repertoires in COVID-19. For the study at large: Material from acute and convalescent COVID-19 was sourced from the United States, Italy and Spain.

Authors' processing steps: Nucleated cell number was recorded as an estimate derived from reference gene primer amplification. The assay was immunoSEQ multiplex PCR, and TCRdb's table has in-frame clones only and misses some. V and J calls and clone size are those listed in that table; D and trimming were worked out from the DNA. The profile shows about 83,000 clones, approximately 80% of them singletons. The CDR3 loop spans 15 amino acids. From germline, CDR1 is LGHNA and CDR2 YSLEER. V lost 0 bases, J lost 8 bases, and 13 bases lay in between. The chain carries TRBV4-3 and TRBJ1-4; D remains ambiguous. This TCR came from a woman older than 75 with acute or convalescent COVID-19. The specimen sequenced was peripheral blood. Written as DNA, the CDR3 is TGCGCCAGCAGCCAAGATGTGTGGGCAAGCGAAAAACTGTTTTTT. Its protein is CASSQDVWASEKLFF.